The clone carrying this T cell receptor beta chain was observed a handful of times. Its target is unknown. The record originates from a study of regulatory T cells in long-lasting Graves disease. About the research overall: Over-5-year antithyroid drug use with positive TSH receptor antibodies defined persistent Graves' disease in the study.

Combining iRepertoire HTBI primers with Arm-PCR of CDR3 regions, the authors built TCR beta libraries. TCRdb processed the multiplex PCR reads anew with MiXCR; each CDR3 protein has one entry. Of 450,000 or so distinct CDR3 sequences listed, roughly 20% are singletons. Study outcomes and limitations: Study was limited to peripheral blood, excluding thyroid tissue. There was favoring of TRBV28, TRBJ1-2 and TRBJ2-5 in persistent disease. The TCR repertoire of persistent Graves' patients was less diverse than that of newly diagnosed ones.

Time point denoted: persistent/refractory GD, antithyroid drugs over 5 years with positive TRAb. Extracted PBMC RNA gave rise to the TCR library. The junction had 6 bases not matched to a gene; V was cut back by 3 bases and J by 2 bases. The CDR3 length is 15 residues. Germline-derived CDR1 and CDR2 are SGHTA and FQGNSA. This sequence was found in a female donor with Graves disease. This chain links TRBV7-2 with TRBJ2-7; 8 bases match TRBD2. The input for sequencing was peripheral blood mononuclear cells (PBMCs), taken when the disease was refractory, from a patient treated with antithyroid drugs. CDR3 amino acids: CASSLLGLATYEQYF. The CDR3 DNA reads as TGTGCCAGCAGCTTGCTTGGACTAGCTACCTACGAGCAGTACTTC.